This T cell receptor (beta chain) is drawn from a study of cytomegalovirus exposure and HLA in healthy donors (TCRdb year 2017). Describing the broader study: An earlier analysis of approximately 590 of the donors reported about 250 Gb of sequence data and 100 million to 140 million unique TCR beta sequences from about 179 million T cells. All discovery cohort repertoires had been generated on a single sequencing platform. The aim of the study was to test whether cataloging public T cell receptors could identify signatures of past pathogen exposure. Among roughly 370 genotyped donors of the cohort, an average of 235,054 unique TCR beta nucleotide sequences were sequenced per donor, roughly 18% of them non-productive. Both class I and class II loci were covered by HLA typing, at four-digit resolution. Roughly five DR-DQ haplotypes were treated as single units for association and clustering because of strong linkage in the cohort. The genetic ancestry cluster associated with self-reported Caucasian donors included about 84% of the 350 to 500 genotyped donors. Rather than using new phenotypic data, the later analysis identified candidate immune exposures from TCR beta sequences and from how often those sequences occurred across donors. The T cell repertoires of some 670 subjects were profiled by immunosequencing and related to cytomegalovirus serostatus. Alongside the repertoire data, information on donor age, sex, ethnicity and CMV serostatus was compiled. An early release that covered about 600 HLA-typed donors contained approximately 290 gigabases of sequencing data and around 85 million unique TCR sequences. To study patterns of TCR occurrence, a later analysis re-analyzed previously published TCR beta repertoires from several hundred donors and added high-resolution HLA genotyping. High-throughput TCR immunosequencing, statistical association of individual TCRs with disease status, and machine learning were combined to predict cytomegalovirus infection status. The number of typed donors differed by locus: roughly 620-630 for A, B, C, DRB1 and DQB1; approximately 540 for DQA1; approximately 600 for DPA1; and 400 to 480 for DPB1. Genome-wide SNP genotypes for about 65% of the 666 donors were used in a later genetic analysis, which treated that subset as a discovery cohort. In an earlier analysis of roughly 580 of the donors, high-throughput TCR beta sequencing was used to judge whether each TCR beta V gene segment behaved as functional or pseudogenic. A separate validation cohort of roughly 120 different subjects was used in addition to the roughly 640-subject first cohort. Paper-wide results and their limitations: Cytomegalovirus status was reported to be diagnosed by the classifier with high specificity and sensitivity in both the original and validation cohorts. A cluster of highly shared sequence variants was judged likely to represent a technical artifact of the sequencing pipeline. Because some donors lacked HLA typing at each locus, the association tests relied only on the typed subset. According to the authors, the approach could potentially be generalized to other disease states and immunological phenotypes. Because the 87-base-pair reads could not distinguish some IMGT-functional V segments, including TRBV6-2 and TRBV6-3, those segments were excluded. CMV serostatus was the only immune exposure information available for the cohort. Because counts were too low, under 20 rarely observed V segments, including chromosome 9 orphons, were left out of the earlier analysis of about 500 of the donors. A further reported finding was that TCR beta sequences accurately predicted the HLA-A and HLA-B alleles for most subjects in the first cohort. In a later analysis, 16,951 TCR beta sequences were associated with specific HLA alleles at a false discovery rate of 0.05. Most TCR sequences were observed very rarely across donors, whereas some public TCRs were present in many individuals. In a later analysis, several top co-occurrence clusters were reported to appear linked to parvovirus B19, influenza, CMV and Epstein-Barr virus. Compared with the roughly 710-donor mean, donors in an Asian-associated ancestry cluster had fewer N-insertions in productive TCRs, according to a later genetic analysis. An earlier analysis of around 600 of the donors showed that most TCR beta V segments appeared in productive rearrangements either about 87% or about 30% of the time, which broadly matched IMGT annotations. V-gene and J-gene trimming of TCR beta chains was associated with a missense DCLRE1C variant in a later genetic analysis, and the association was replicated in an independent cohort. Linkage disequilibrium might explain the correlated functional status among segregating V segments, but an unknown experimental factor could not be excluded. In the study, approximately 150 TCR beta chains were listed as associated with cytomegalovirus. When HLA alleles, especially DR and DQ, strongly co-occurred, attributing TCR associations to individual alleles was difficult. Roughly uniform sequencing depth across donors was assumed in presence/absence analyses, although this assumption may not hold. A later analysis found that HLA-associated TCR beta chains were more clonally expanded and had lower generation probabilities than equally common non-associated chains. A few of the identified cytomegalovirus-associated TCR beta chains were confirmed in vitro to be specific for cytomegalovirus antigens. The cohort was sequenced for TCR beta chains only, and without alpha or paired-chain data the features that could be detected were limited. A later analysis found that TCR association rates varied across HLA loci, with DRB1 alleles showing the most associated TCRs and HLA-C alleles the fewest. Most CMV-associated TCR beta chains appeared to be HLA-restricted in a later analysis, and the HLA associations seemed to be driven largely by CMV exposure.

Trimming removed 7 bases from V and 4 bases from J, leaving 13 bases between the germline ends. Looking up the germline V gene yields CDR1 MNHNS and CDR2 SASEGT. Including cysteine and phenylalanine, the CDR3 has 13 amino acids. This entry keeps only the CDR3 DNA: 39 bases, framed from base 1. A note on this clone: The clone's antigen remains unknown. No much larger clone exists at a distance of one base, and base qualities are not known.

The protocol used for the library was the immunoSEQ multiplex PCR assay. The multiplex PCR relied on a mix of 60 forward primers for TCR Vbeta segments and 13 reverse primers for TCR Jbeta segments. Amplification of the CDR3 region of rearranged TCR beta genes was performed with a multiplex PCR assay on genomic DNA. The amplified TCR beta libraries were sequenced on the Illumina HiSeq System as 87-base-pair reads. The study's processing was this. In a later analysis, about 80 million unique TCR beta chains were counted across the 500 to 700 repertoires, and roughly 11 million of these chains were shared by at least two donors. A nearest-neighbor algorithm error-corrected the raw reads and collapsed the reads into unique sequences, merging closely related sequences to remove PCR and sequencing errors. Alignment of CDR3 sequences to IMGT reference sequences was used to assign V, D and J gene segments. For a sequence to be retained, a match of at least six nucleotides was required to both a V gene segment and a J gene segment. Rearrangements were classified as productive when the CDR3 lacked stop codons and remained in frame with V and J, and all other rearrangements were classified as non-productive. CDR3 was defined by IMGT convention, running from the second conserved V-encoded cysteine to the conserved J-encoded phenylalanine. In an earlier analysis of around 570 of the donors, sequences lacking an unambiguous match to a single V gene segment were excluded. An earlier analysis of 500 to 600 of the donors classified V segments as functional when productive rearrangements were above 56.7% and as segregating when the standard deviation between donors was above 5%. A statistical classification framework was developed to diagnose cytomegalovirus status using the catalog of TCR beta chain sequences. V and J gene assignment, in a later analysis, came from comparing TCR nucleotide sequences with IMGT/GENE-DB human TR gene sequences. The TCRdist pipeline was used in a later analysis to assign CDR3 sequences and most-parsimonious VDJ recombination scenarios. A later analysis defined each TCR beta chain by its CDR3 amino acid sequence plus V-gene family, and excluded reads lacking a unique V-gene family. In a later analysis, 550 to 650 highly shared, low-generation-probability nucleotide sequences were removed to address suspected cross-contamination and a sequencing artifact. In a later analysis, a clonal expansion index was calculated for each public chain from normalized within-repertoire ranks of inferred template counts. In a later analysis, generation probabilities were computed with a VDJ recombination model fitted to out-of-frame rearrangements, and the resulting probabilities were checked against IGoR. Hypergeometric tests were used in a later analysis to score TCR-TCR, TCR-HLA and TCR-CMV co-occurrence, with a repertoire-size bias correction applied to the TCR pairs. A later analysis estimated false discovery rates by permuting HLA or CMV assignments 20 times. A later analysis grouped co-occurring TCRs with DBSCAN, adding TCRdist sequence similarity when clustering within HLA-allele-positive subsets. For co-occurrence clustering, repertoires with fewer than 30,000 or more than 120,000 public chains were excluded, along with 5 or 6 repertoires with anomalous nucleotide sharing. Here the immuneACCESS table is served through TCRdb, limited to in-frame sequences with V and J called. Missing clones are a known gap in these copies; in checked studies unresolved V genes cover under half, and the rest lacks a known reason. The D gene and trimming were derived from the DNA, and the V and J assignments and clone size from that table. Present in this sample are over 40,000 clones, around 68% of which were seen just once. Around 5.9% of the sample lies in the top ten.

In total, fewer than 750 healthy bone marrow donors made up the cohort. Cohort members were all nominally healthy when sampled, although unrecorded immune exposures were likely present. The donor was CMV seronegative and belonged to the group of 350 or so seronegative cohort members. Each donor provided a peripheral blood sample, and peripheral blood mononuclear cells were used for TCR beta sequencing. Genomic DNA was extracted from the blood cell samples with the Qiagen DNeasy Blood Extraction Kit. The V gene is TRBV6-1 and the J gene is TRBJ1-2; the D gene is perhaps TRBD1, on 5 matching bases. Sequencing used PBMCs. This TCR was sampled from a man aged 25 to 40 in good health and CMV-seronegative. The CDR3 corresponds to CASTSGWVYGYTF. The sequence in DNA is TGTGCCAGCACGTCAGGGTGGGTCTATGGCTACACCTTC.